What follows are 12 T cell receptor beta chains derived from one specimen sequenced in a study of control samples from healthy donors and cancer patients. TCRdb's copy holds only in-frame clones and misses some; the assay was immunoSEQ multiplex PCR. This sample has 68,000 or so clones; about 83% occur once, and the top ten carry approximately 14%. Sequencing was performed on blood. Source of these receptors: a man aged 60 to 75 in good health.

The CDR3 spells CASSRDNSEQYF. The CDR3 region has the DNA TGTGCCAGCAGTCGGGACAATTCCGAGCAGTACTTC. The gene calls are TRBV6-6 and TRBJ2-7, with TRBD1 as a possible D gene (6 bases). V lost 5 bases to trimming and J lost 6 bases, with 11 bases between them. The CDR3 is made up of 12 amino acids. Germline CDR1 is MNHNY and CDR2 is SVGAGI (reference sequence).

By sample share, this clone is medium-sized. CDR3 region: CASSTSPTGVDYGYTF. The CDR3 nucleotides read TGTGCCAGCTCGACCAGCCCCACAGGGGTGGACTATGGCTACACCTTC. The chain couples TRBV18 to TRBJ1-2; 7 nucleotides line up with TRBD1. In germline, CDR1 is KGHSH, CDR2 LQKENI. The CDR3 loop spans 16 amino acids. Trimming cost V 6 bases and J 3 bases; bases outside gene matches: 13.

This clone was observed a few times. The CDR3 protein is CASSAGTRAYEQYF. CDR3 sequence (DNA): TGTGCCAGCAGTGCCGGGACTAGGGCCTACGAGCAGTACTTC. The chain carries TRBV6-4 and TRBJ2-7, with 8 bases identical to TRBD2. The CDR3 loop spans 14 amino acids. Germline V gene lookup returns CDR1 MRHNA and CDR2 SNTAGT. Trimming cost V 4 bases and J 2 bases; bases outside gene matches: 4.

The J gene is TRBJ1-4, the V gene TRBV7-2; 7 nucleotides match TRBD1. The CDR3 consists of 13 residues. The germline CDR1 and CDR2 sequences are SGHTA and FQGNSA. V was clipped by 8 bases and J by 7 bases; unmatched bases: 7. This chain's CDR3 is CASGTALSEKLFF. In nucleotides, the CDR3 is TGTGCCAGCGGGACAGCGCTAAGTGAAAAACTGTTTTTT.

The chain carries TRBV19 and TRBJ1-2; D unresolved. V dropped 5 bases and J dropped 0 bases, with 10 bases sitting between them. Per germline, CDR1 LNHDA and CDR2 SQIVND (reference sequence). CDR3 length: 14 residues. The CDR3 DNA follows: TGTGCCAGTAGTTCAGGAGGGACTAACTATGGCTACACCTTC. Translated, it gives CASSSGGTNYGYTF.

J is TRBJ2-3 and V is TRBV5-1; TRBD1 matches 8 bases. V was clipped by 3 bases and J by 11 bases; unmatched bases: 5. Germline lookup yields CDR1 SGHRS and CDR2 YFSETQ. The CDR3 extends over 12 amino acids. This CDR3 reads CASSSGQGVQYF. The DNA for the CDR3 is TGCGCCAGCAGCTCTGGACAGGGTGTGCAGTATTTT.

This chain uses TRBV24-1 with TRBJ2-5; unclear D gene. The CDR3 consists of 13 residues. Trimming removed 4 bases from V and 4 bases from J, with 9 bases in between. Per germline, CDR1 KGHDR and CDR2 SFDVKD. CDR3 sequence reads: CATSDEIRETQYF. CDR3 DNA sequence: TGTGCCACCAGTGACGAGATACGAGAGACCCAGTACTTC.

The V call is TRBV28, the J call TRBJ1-5; possible D gene TRBD1, 5 bases. Germline V lookup: CDR1 MDHEN, CDR2 SYDVKM. The length of the CDR3 is 14 residues. Trimming cost V 8 bases and J 3 bases, with 14 bases left between them. The CDR3 loop reads CASGSTGLNQPQHF. The DNA for the CDR3 is TGTGCCAGCGGCTCCACAGGACTCAATCAGCCCCAGCATTTT. The full variable domain, in which reference TRBV28 and TRBJ1-5 provide the parts outside the CDR3, is DVKVTQSSRYLVKRTGEKVFLECVQDMDHENMFWYRQDPGLGLRLIYFSYDVKMKEKGDIPEGYSVSREKKERFSLILESASTNQTSMYLCASGSTGLNQPQHFGDGTRLSIL.

The rearrangement links TRBV9 to TRBJ2-5; 10 bases agree with TRBD2. Germline V gives CDR1 SGDLS, CDR2 YYNGEE. The J segment lost 5 bases and the V segment lost 0 bases, leaving 7 bases of the junction unmatched. CDR3 size: 16 residues. CDR3 nucleotide sequence: TGTGCCAGCAGCGTAGGAGCTAGCGGGAGTGGGGAGACCCAGTACTTC. It encodes CASSVGASGSGETQYF.

This rearrangement joins TRBV7-9 to TRBJ1-4; 10 nucleotides agree with TRBD1. The V and J ends lost 3 bases and 8 bases, in that order; junction bases with no gene match: 6. Per the germline V gene, CDR1 is SEHNR and CDR2 is FQNEAQ (reference sequence). The CDR3 covers 15 residues. DNA of the CDR3: TGTGCCAGCAGCTTCCCCGGACAGGGGGACGAAAAACTGTTTTTT. Protein product: CASSFPGQGDEKLFF.

V and J are TRBV6-6 and TRBJ1-5, with TRBD1 matching 7 bases. The CDR3 loop spans 17 amino acids. CDR1 is MNHNY, CDR2 SVGAGI, per germline (reference sequence). The V gene end was trimmed by 5 bases and the J gene end by 0 bases; junction bases not matched to a gene: 10. The CDR3 region is CASSLKDRAYSNQPQHF. The CDR3 region has the DNA TGTGCCAGCAGTCTTAAAGACAGGGCTTATAGCAATCAGCCCCAGCATTTT.

The chain has TRBV7-8 and TRBJ2-1, with 8 positions matching TRBD2. The germline gives CDR1 SGHVS, CDR2 FQNEAQ. Losses at the gene ends were 0 bases for V and 0 bases for J; bases not matched to a gene: 4. CDR3 size: 17 residues. CDR3 DNA: TGTGCCAGCAGCTTAGCGGTTAGCGGGGCCTCCTACAATGAGCAGTTCTTC. Translated, it gives CASSLAVSGASYNEQFF.